The rows below give T cell receptor beta chains drawn from one sample of a study of blood T cell repertoires in COVID-19. Generated by immunoSEQ multiplex PCR, the TCRdb table keeps only in-frame clones and is missing some. The repertoire holds approximately 300,000 clones, roughly 89% seen once, with around 0.84% in the top ten. The sequenced material came from peripheral blood. These receptors all stem from a man aged 25 to 40 with acute or convalescent COVID-19. The CDR3 runs from the conserved cysteine through the conserved F or W. The D gene is left open where the match is weak. Where a row states a size, it is once, few, many or the class of an expanded clone; other rows omit it.

abundance | j_gene | d_gene | v_gene | CDR3aa | CDR3nt
NA | TRBJ1-5 | TRBD1 | TRBV3-1/TRBV3-2 | CASGDRGQGNQPQHF | TGTGCCAGCGGCGACAGGGGGCAAGGCAATCAGCCCCAGCATTTT
NA | TRBJ1-1 | NA | TRBV28 | CASSLQGPNTEAFF | TGTGCCAGCAGTTTACAGGGCCCGAACACTGAAGCTTTCTTT
NA | TRBJ1-6 | TRBD1 | TRBV10-1 | CASNGGQGGLSSYNSPLHF | TGCGCCAGCAACGGAGGACAGGGCGGGTTAAGCTCCTATAATTCACCCCTCCACTTT
NA | TRBJ2-1 | TRBD2 | TRBV2 | CASGVAGFSSYNEQFF | TGTGCCAGCGGGGTAGCGGGCTTTAGCTCCTACAATGAGCAGTTCTTC
few | TRBJ1-3 | TRBD1 | TRBV30 | CAWSTQTGNTIYF | TGTGCCTGGAGTACACAGACAGGGAACACCATATATTTT
NA | TRBJ2-4 | TRBD1 | TRBV30 | CACTRTGGSMLAKNIQYF | TGTGCCTGCACCCGGACAGGGGGCTCAATGCTGGCCAAAAACATTCAGTACTTC
NA | TRBJ2-5 | NA | TRBV6-5 | CASSYRGNQETQYF | TGTGCCAGCAGTTACAGGGGCAACCAAGAGACCCAGTACTTC
NA | TRBJ1-1 | NA | TRBV12-3/TRBV12-4 | CASTSDKTEAFF | TGTGCCAGCACCAGCGATAAGACTGAAGCTTTCTTT
once | TRBJ1-1 | TRBD1 | TRBV5-5 | CASSLDRDTEAFF | TGTGCCAGCAGCCTGGACAGGGACACTGAAGCTTTCTTT
NA | TRBJ2-1 | TRBD2 | TRBV3-1/TRBV3-2 | CASSQGLAGGQFF | TGTGCCAGCAGCCAAGGGCTAGCGGGAGGGCAGTTCTTC
NA | TRBJ1-2 | NA | TRBV2 | CASRSDSPYGYTF | TGTGCCAGCAGATCAGACAGCCCCTATGGCTACACCTTC
NA | TRBJ2-1 | NA | TRBV21-1 | CASSKGSTSGRGGSGNEQFF | TGTGCCAGCAGCAAAGGAAGTACTAGCGGGAGAGGGGGCTCGGGCAATGAGCAGTTCTTC
NA | TRBJ1-6 | TRBD1 | TRBV6-5 | CASSNRGSYNSPLHF | TGTGCCAGCAGTAACAGGGGCTCCTATAATTCACCCCTCCACTTT
NA | TRBJ2-7 | TRBD1 | TRBV2 | CASIRGQGSYEQYF | TGTGCCAGCATAAGGGGACAGGGGTCCTACGAGCAGTACTTC
NA | TRBJ1-2 | TRBD1 | TRBV7-3 | CASSLRGHGGYTF | TGTGCCAGCAGCTTGAGGGGGCACGGTGGCTACACCTTC
few | TRBJ1-2 | TRBD1 | TRBV5-1 | CASSSGQNYGYTF | TGCGCCAGCAGCTCGGGACAGAACTATGGCTACACCTTC
NA | TRBJ1-4 | NA | TRBV19 | CASSKVQVNEKLFF | TGTGCCAGTAGCAAGGTTCAGGTTAATGAAAAACTGTTTTTT
NA | TRBJ1-5 | NA | TRBV19 | CASSYNSNQPQHF | TGTGCCAGTAGTTACAATAGCAATCAGCCCCAGCATTTT
NA | TRBJ1-1 | NA | TRBV11-3 | CASSRDATRPNTEAFF | TGTGCCAGCAGCCGGGATGCGACTCGCCCTAACACTGAAGCTTTCTTT
once | TRBJ1-2 | NA | TRBV18 | CASSPTGQGNYGYTF | TGTGCCAGCTCGCCGACAGGCCAAGGGAACTATGGCTACACCTTC
once | TRBJ1-2 | TRBD1 | TRBV7-6 | CASSLGGGGDYGYTF | TGTGCCAGCAGCTTAGGAGGAGGGGGCGACTATGGCTACACCTTC
once | TRBJ2-3 | TRBD1 | TRBV7-9 | CASSQPGQGTGVTDTQYF | TGTGCCAGCAGCCAGCCGGGACAGGGGACGGGGGTCACAGATACGCAGTATTTT
NA | TRBJ1-5 | TRBD1 | TRBV28 | CASSSGQGPQPQHF | TGTGCCAGCAGTTCAGGACAGGGCCCTCAGCCCCAGCATTTT
NA | TRBJ2-7 | NA | TRBV9 | CASSAVGGEQYF | TGTGCCAGCAGCGCCGTCGGAGGCGAGCAGTACTTC
NA | TRBJ1-5 | NA | TRBV7-9 | CASSLDTHSNQPQHF | TGTGCCAGCAGCTTAGACACCCATAGCAATCAGCCCCAGCATTTT
NA | TRBJ1-5 | TRBD1 | TRBV28 | CASTLTGPWGGPQHF | TGTGCCAGCACTTTGACAGGGCCGTGGGGAGGGCCCCAGCATTTT
once | TRBJ1-2 | NA | TRBV3-1/TRBV3-2 | CASSPTLNYGYTF | TGTGCCAGCAGCCCGACTCTGAACTATGGCTACACCTTC
NA | TRBJ1-1 | NA | TRBV10-2 | CASRDRNTEAFF | TGCGCCAGCAGAGACAGGAACACTGAAGCTTTCTTT
NA | TRBJ2-1 | NA | TRBV7-8 | CASSWSEGPRPNNEQFF | TGTGCCAGCAGCTGGTCTGAGGGCCCCAGACCGAACAATGAGCAGTTCTTC
NA | TRBJ2-5 | TRBD2 | TRBV7-3 | CASSLMGGQETQYF | TGTGCCAGCAGCTTAATGGGGGGGCAAGAGACCCAGTACTTC
once | TRBJ1-4 | TRBD1 | TRBV27 | CASSGRTGGNEKLFF | TGTGCCAGCAGTGGCCGGACAGGGGGGAATGAAAAACTGTTTTTT
NA | TRBJ2-5 | TRBD1 | TRBV2 | CASSDYWGTGVETQYF | TGTGCCAGCAGTGATTATTGGGGGACAGGGGTTGAGACCCAGTACTTC
NA | TRBJ2-5 | NA | TRBV12-3/TRBV12-4 | CASSLRSPEGQYF | TGTGCCAGCAGTTTACGATCCCCGGAGGGCCAGTACTTC
NA | TRBJ1-6 | TRBD1 | TRBV30 | CAWSVLGTGRSPLHF | TGTGCCTGGAGTGTACTTGGGACAGGGAGGTCACCCCTCCACTTT
NA | TRBJ2-7 | TRBD1 | TRBV19 | CASSKQGTSSYEQYF | TGTGCCAGTAGTAAACAGGGGACGTCAAGCTACGAGCAGTACTTC